Listed here are 20 T cell receptor beta chains from one sample, sequenced in a study of blood T cell repertoires in COVID-19. Produced via immunoSEQ multiplex PCR; TCRdb's table is partial and in-frame only. The sample has over 100,000 clones, almost 85% seen once. Sequences were obtained from peripheral blood. Every receptor here comes from a man aged 35 to 55 with active or convalescent COVID-19.

This clone came up a few times. This chain connects TRBV4-2 to TRBJ1-4; D not certain. Germline lookup yields CDR1 LGHNA and CDR2 YNFKEQ. V was shortened by 1 base and J by 2 bases, with 14 bases between the two germline ends. The CDR3 contains 17 residues. The CDR3 region has the DNA TGTGCCAGCAGCCAAGCTGGCAGGCGACCCACTAATGAAAAACTGTTTTTT. Translation gives CASSQAGRRPTNEKLFF.

The V gene is TRBV5-1, the J gene TRBJ1-2; D gene uncertain. Germline V gene lookup returns CDR1 SGHRS and CDR2 YFSETQ. V was shortened by 1 base and J by 4 bases, with 11 bases between the two germline ends. This CDR3 region has 14 residues. CDR3 in amino acids: CASSLSGGSYGYTF. DNA of the CDR3: TGCGCCAGCAGCTTGTCGGGAGGAAGCTATGGCTACACCTTC.

The J gene is TRBJ2-2, the V gene TRBV5-1, with 8 bases that match TRBD1. The CDR3 sequence is 16 residues long. The trim removed 1 base at V and 5 bases at J, leaving 7 bases unmatched. Germline-derived CDR1 and CDR2 are SGHRS and YFSETQ. In nucleotides, the CDR3 is TGCGCCAGCAGCTTGCAAGGACAGGGAGGAACCGGGGAGCTGTTTTTT. It yields the protein CASSLQGQGGTGELFF.

This clone was counted a few times. This sequence joins TRBV11-3 and TRBJ2-2, with D maybe TRBD2 (6 bases). Germline V gene sequence: CDR1 SGHNT, CDR2 YENEEA. Trimming left V 4 bases short and J 4 bases short, with 10 bases between. The CDR3 has 14 residues. CDR3 coding DNA: TGTGCCAGCAGCTCTGGGCGGGGCACCGGGGAGCTGTTTTTT. This encodes CASSSGRGTGELFF.

The chain joins TRBV5-5 to TRBJ1-1; weak D call: TRBD1 (6 bases). This CDR3 contains 15 residues. Trimming stripped 4 bases from V and 2 bases from J, with 15 bases between. Germline values: CDR1 SGHKS, CDR2 YYEKEE (reference sequence). CDR3: CASSRGHGTNTEAFF. The CDR3 DNA follows: TGTGCCAGCAGCCGGGGCCACGGGACAAACACTGAAGCTTTCTTT.

The rearrangement uses TRBV19 and TRBJ1-5; 8 bases fit TRBD1. V was pared by 7 bases and J by 7 bases, with 6 bases of the junction left unmatched. The germline CDR1 and CDR2 sequences are LNHDA and SQIVND (reference sequence). The CDR3 consists of 13 residues. The CDR3: CASNDRGEQPQHF. The CDR3 DNA sequence: TGTGCCAGTAATGACAGGGGTGAACAGCCCCAGCATTTT.

This chain joins TRBV4-1 and TRBJ1-1; no clear D gene. This CDR3 has 16 amino acids. The ends were cut back, 0 bases at V and 4 bases at J, with 15 bases in the middle. CDR1 is MGHRA and CDR2 is YSYEKL in the germline V gene. CDR3 loop: CASSQDPSTWSTEAFF. The CDR3 DNA follows: TGCGCCAGCAGCCAAGACCCGTCCACGTGGAGCACTGAAGCTTTCTTT.

The chain is built from TRBV2 and TRBJ1-1; no reliable D call. V shed 5 bases and J shed 4 bases, with 11 bases lying between them. Germline assignment: CDR1 SNHLY and CDR2 FYNNEI. The CDR3 extends over 13 amino acids. In nucleotides, the CDR3 is TGTGCCAGCAGTAGAGTTGGGCCCACTGAAGCTTTCTTT. Its translation: CASSRVGPTEAFF.

This chain links TRBV3-1 (or the pseudogene TRBV3-2) with TRBJ1-1, with D hard to call. This CDR3 region has 16 residues. Trimming stripped 1 base from V and 4 bases from J, with 16 bases between. Germline CDR1 and CDR2: LGHDT and YNNKEL (reference sequence). The CDR3 loop is CASSQGVLAHSTEAFF. CDR3 coding DNA: TGTGCCAGCAGCCAAGGCGTGTTAGCGCACTCCACTGAAGCTTTCTTT.

The CDR3: CASSVEGGTEAFF. The CDR3 region has the DNA TGTGCCAGCAGCGTAGAAGGGGGCACTGAAGCTTTCTTT. The chain has TRBV9 and TRBJ1-1; the D gene is possibly TRBD1 (6 bases). V lost 0 bases to trimming and J lost 4 bases, with 7 bases between them. Germline V lookup: CDR1 SGDLS, CDR2 YYNGEE. CDR3 length: 13 residues.

V gene TRBV3-1 (or the pseudogene TRBV3-2) combines with J gene TRBJ1-5; 9 bases line up with TRBD1. Per germline, CDR1 LGHDT and CDR2 YNNKEL (reference sequence). The CDR3 totals 13 residues. Unmatched junction bases numbered 3, after V lost 4 bases and J lost 8 bases. CDR3 region: CASSLGTGKPQHF. For the CDR3, the DNA is TGTGCCAGCAGCCTCGGGACAGGGAAGCCCCAGCATTTT.

This clone was picked up one time. The V call is TRBV7-9, the J call TRBJ1-6, with 8 bases identical to TRBD1. Germline values: CDR1 SEHNR, CDR2 FQNEAQ (reference sequence). The CDR3 is 15 residues long. V shed 1 base and J 9 bases; nucleotides not matched to a gene: 5. This CDR3 is CASSLGGQGSSPLHF. The CDR3 DNA is TGTGCCAGCAGCTTAGGCGGACAGGGAAGTTCACCCCTCCACTTT.

The chain couples TRBV5-6 to TRBJ1-1; D perhaps matches TRBD1 (6 bases). The CDR3 is made up of 12 amino acids. V lost 6 bases and J 4 bases, leaving 10 bases between the germline ends. CDR1 is SGHDT and CDR2 is YYEEEE in the germline V gene. CDR3 nucleotides: TGTGCCAGCAACAACAGGGTCACTGAAGCTTTCTTT. Protein: CASNNRVTEAFF.

V gene TRBV28 combines with J gene TRBJ1-2; D may be TRBD1 (5 bases). Trimming left V 4 bases short and J 3 bases short, with 12 bases between. This CDR3 comprises 14 residues. Germline loops: CDR1 MDHEN, CDR2 SYDVKM. CDR3 sequence (DNA): TGTGCCAGCAGTTCCTACCAGGGTTACTATGGCTACACCTTC. It encodes CASSSYQGYYGYTF.

This chain uses TRBV5-1 with TRBJ1-1, with a weak D call TRBD1 (5 bases). Germline V gene sequence: CDR1 SGHRS, CDR2 YFSETQ. Trimming left V 4 bases short and J 1 base short, with 17 bases between. CDR3 length: 16 amino acids. As DNA, the CDR3 is TGCGCCAGCAGCCCACTCGGGGGACTTCAGAACACTGAAGCTTTCTTT. Its protein is CASSPLGGLQNTEAFF.

The chain carries TRBV4-3 and TRBJ1-2; 10 bases agree with TRBD1. The CDR3 covers 19 residues. Germline values: CDR1 LGHNA, CDR2 YSLEER. The V and J ends lost 0 bases and 7 bases, in that order; junction bases with no gene match: 17. The CDR3, as DNA: TGCGCCAGCAGCCAAGATCGCACCGGGACAGGGGAGGCTTACGGTGGCTACACCTTC. Its protein product is CASSQDRTGTGEAYGGYTF.

The chain has TRBV7-3 and TRBJ2-3; 7 positions agree with TRBD2. The CDR3 covers 16 residues. Germline CDR1 and CDR2: SGHTA and FQGTGA. The J segment lost 1 base and the V segment lost 4 bases, leaving 8 bases of the junction unmatched. CDR3 sequence (DNA): TGTGCCAGCAGCTCGCTAGGGGCGGGGGGCACAGATACGCAGTATTTT. Translation: CASSSLGAGGTDTQYF.

This chain uses TRBV24-1 with TRBJ2-7, with D perhaps TRBD2 (5 bases). CDR3 length: 13 residues. Germline CDR1 and CDR2: KGHDR and SFDVKD. With 3 bases removed from V and 7 bases from J, the gap between germline ends came to 12 bases. The CDR3 coding sequence is TGTGCCACCAGTGATAGCGGAACGTCGGAGCAGTACTTC. Protein sequence: CATSDSGTSEQYF.

The chain couples TRBV7-2 to TRBJ1-4, with no clear D. Germline lookup yields CDR1 SGHTA and CDR2 FQGNSA. The germline V and J ends were trimmed by 1 base and 5 bases, with 8 bases remaining between them. This CDR3 comprises 14 residues. The chain's CDR3 is CASSLDRGNEKLFF. DNA of the CDR3: TGTGCCAGCAGCTTAGACCGCGGAAATGAAAAACTGTTTTTT.

The chain combines TRBV7-6 with TRBJ1-2, with D possibly being TRBD1 (6 bases). The germline V gene encodes CDR1 SGHVS and CDR2 FNYEAQ. The CDR3 sequence is 16 residues long. V lost 1 base and J lost 4, with 16 bases in between. The CDR3: CASSLESRTVAYGYTF. The DNA of the CDR3 is TGTGCCAGCAGCTTAGAGTCCCGGACAGTAGCCTATGGCTACACCTTC.